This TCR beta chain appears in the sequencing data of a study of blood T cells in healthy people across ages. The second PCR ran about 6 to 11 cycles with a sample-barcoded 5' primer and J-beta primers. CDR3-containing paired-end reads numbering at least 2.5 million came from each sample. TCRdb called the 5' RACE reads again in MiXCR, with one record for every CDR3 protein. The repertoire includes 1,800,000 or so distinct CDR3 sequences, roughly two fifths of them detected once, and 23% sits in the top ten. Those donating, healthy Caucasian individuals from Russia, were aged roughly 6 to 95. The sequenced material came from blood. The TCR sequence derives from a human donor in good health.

The CDR3 sequence: CASSHRGTLLNTEAFF. CDR3 coding DNA: TGTGCCAGCAGCCACCGGGGCACTCTACTGAACACTGAAGCTTTCTTT. This chain uses TRBV4-2 with TRBJ1-1, with a possible D match to TRBD1 (5 bases). The CDR3 runs to 16 residues. Trimming stripped 3 bases from V and 0 bases from J, with 14 bases between. In germline, CDR1 is LGHNA, CDR2 YNFKEQ.